The present T cell receptor (beta chain) was sequenced within a study of Graves' ophthalmopathy and Graves' hyperthyroidism. Study results and limitations: The 13-signature model separated ophthalmopathy from stable hyperthyroidism at around 86% sensitivity and approximately 81% specificity.

At least ten counts were recorded for this clonotype. Its antigen is as yet unknown. Exclusion covered patients with other autoimmune diseases or uncontrolled infections (as well as pregnancy or lactation). RNA transcripts were the template, and TCR beta CDR3 regions were amplified from them. The first round was an RT-PCR with HTBI primers, and the second round was a multiplex PCR. TCRdb fed the multiplex PCR reads into MiXCR, producing one record per CDR3 protein. Among fewer than 600,000 distinct CDR3 sequences listed, over 13% were seen once. The CDR3 runs to 16 residues. J lost 5 bases, V lost 6 bases, and 16 bases had no gene match. The germline V gene encodes CDR1 MDHEN and CDR2 SYDVKM.

The sample consisted of blood. The rearrangement joins TRBV28 to TRBJ2-7; TRBD2 matches 7 bases. This sequence was found in a woman aged 25 to 39 with Graves' ophthalmopathy. CDR3 nucleotide sequence: TGTGCCAGCAGCGTGGGGGGGTTCCCCGGAATAAACGAGCAGTACTTC. This translates into CASSVGGFPGINEQYF.